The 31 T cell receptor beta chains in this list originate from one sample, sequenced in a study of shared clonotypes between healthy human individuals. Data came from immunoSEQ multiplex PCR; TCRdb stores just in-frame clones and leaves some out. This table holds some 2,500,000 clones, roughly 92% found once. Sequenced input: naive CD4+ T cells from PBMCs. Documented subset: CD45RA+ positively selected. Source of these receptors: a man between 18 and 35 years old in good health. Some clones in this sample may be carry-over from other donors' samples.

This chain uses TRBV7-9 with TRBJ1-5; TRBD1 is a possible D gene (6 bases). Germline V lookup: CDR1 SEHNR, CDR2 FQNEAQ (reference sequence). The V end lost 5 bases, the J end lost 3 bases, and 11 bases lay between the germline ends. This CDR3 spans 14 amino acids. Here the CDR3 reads CASSPGAHNQPQHF. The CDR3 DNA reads TGTGCCAGCAGCCCAGGGGCCCACAATCAGCCCCAGCATTTT.

CDR3 DNA: TGCGCCAGCAGCTTTAATCCGGACAGGACATTTGAAAAACTGTTTTTT. Translation gives CASSFNPDRTFEKLFF. V is TRBV5-1 and J is TRBJ1-4; TRBD1 matches at 7 bases. Germline CDR1 and CDR2: SGHRS and YFSETQ. The CDR3 is made up of 16 amino acids. V gave up 2 bases and J gave up 7 bases; unmatched junction bases: 11.

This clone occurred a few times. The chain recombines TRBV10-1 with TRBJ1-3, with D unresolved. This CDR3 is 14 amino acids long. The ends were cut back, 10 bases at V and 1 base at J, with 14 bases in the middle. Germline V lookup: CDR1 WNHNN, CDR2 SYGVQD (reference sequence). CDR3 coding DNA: TGCGCCACCTCGCCGGGGTCGTCTGGAAACACCATATATTTT. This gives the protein CATSPGSSGNTIYF.

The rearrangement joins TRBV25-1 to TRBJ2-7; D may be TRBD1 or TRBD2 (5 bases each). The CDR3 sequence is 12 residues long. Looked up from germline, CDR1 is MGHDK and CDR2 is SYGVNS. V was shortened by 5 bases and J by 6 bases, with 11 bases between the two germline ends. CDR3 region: CASSQNGAEQYF. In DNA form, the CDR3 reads TGTGCCAGCAGTCAAAACGGGGCCGAGCAGTACTTC.

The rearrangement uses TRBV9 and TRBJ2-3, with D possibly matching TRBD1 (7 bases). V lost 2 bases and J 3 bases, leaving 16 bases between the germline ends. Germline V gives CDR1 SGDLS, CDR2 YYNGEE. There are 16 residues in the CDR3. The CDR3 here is CASSVTGTLETDTQYF. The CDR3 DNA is TGTGCCAGCAGCGTGACAGGGACTCTAGAAACAGATACGCAGTATTTT.

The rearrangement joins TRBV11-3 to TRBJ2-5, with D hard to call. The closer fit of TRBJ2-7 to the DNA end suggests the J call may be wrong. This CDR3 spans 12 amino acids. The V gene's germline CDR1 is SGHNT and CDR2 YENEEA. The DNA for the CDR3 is TGTGCCAGCAGCTTAGGAGGAGCCGAGCAGTACTTC. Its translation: CASSLGGAEQYF.

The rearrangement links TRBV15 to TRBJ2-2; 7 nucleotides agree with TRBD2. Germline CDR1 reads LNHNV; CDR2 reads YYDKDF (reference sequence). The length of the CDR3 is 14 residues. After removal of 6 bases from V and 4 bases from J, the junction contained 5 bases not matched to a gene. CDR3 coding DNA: TGTGCCACCAGGCGGCGGGAGTCCACCGGGGAGCTGTTTTTT. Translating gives CATRRRESTGELFF. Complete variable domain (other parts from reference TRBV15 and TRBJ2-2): DAMVIQNPRYQVTQFGKPVTLSCSQTLNHNVMYWYQQKSSQAPKLLFHYYDKDFNNEADTPDNFQSRRPNTSFCFLDIRSPGLGDTAMYLCATRRRESTGELFFGEGSRLTVL.

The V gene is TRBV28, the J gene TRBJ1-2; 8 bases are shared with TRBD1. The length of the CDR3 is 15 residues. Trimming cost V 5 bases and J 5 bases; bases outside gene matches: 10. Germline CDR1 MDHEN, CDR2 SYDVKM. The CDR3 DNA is TGTGCCAGCAGTCCGGGGACAGGAGATACTTATGGCTACACCTTC. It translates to CASSPGTGDTYGYTF.

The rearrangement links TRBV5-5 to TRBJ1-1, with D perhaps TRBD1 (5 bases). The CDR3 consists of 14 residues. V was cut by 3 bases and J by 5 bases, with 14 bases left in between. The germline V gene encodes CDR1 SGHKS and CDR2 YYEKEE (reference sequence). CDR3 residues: CASSYGGSGTEAFF. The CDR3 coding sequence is TGTGCCAGCAGCTACGGCGGGTCAGGGACTGAAGCTTTCTTT. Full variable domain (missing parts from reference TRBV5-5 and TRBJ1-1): DAGVTQSPTHLIKTRGQQVTLRCSPISGHKSVSWYQQVLGQGPQFIFQYYEKEERGRGNFPDRFSARQFPNYSSELNVNALLLGDSALYLCASSYGGSGTEAFFGQGTRLTVV.

In DNA form, the CDR3 reads TGTGCCAGCAGCCAACTGGGGTTTTGGGAGACCCAGTACTTC. This codes for CASSQLGFWETQYF. V usage is TRBV14 and J usage is TRBJ2-5; D unclear. The germline V gene encodes CDR1 SGHDN and CDR2 FVKESK. V shed 2 bases and J shed 5 bases, with 12 bases lying between them. There are 14 residues in the CDR3.

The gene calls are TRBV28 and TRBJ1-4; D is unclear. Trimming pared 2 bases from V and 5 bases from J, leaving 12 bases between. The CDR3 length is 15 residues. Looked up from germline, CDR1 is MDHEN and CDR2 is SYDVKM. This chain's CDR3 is CASSLVSSWNEKLFF. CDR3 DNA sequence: TGTGCCAGCAGTTTAGTCAGCAGCTGGAATGAAAAACTGTTTTTT.

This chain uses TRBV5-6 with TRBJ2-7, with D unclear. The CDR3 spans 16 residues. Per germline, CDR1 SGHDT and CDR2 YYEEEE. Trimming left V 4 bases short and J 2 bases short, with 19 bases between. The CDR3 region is CASSTPGSGFAYEQYF. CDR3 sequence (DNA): TGTGCCAGCAGCACGCCGGGCTCGGGCTTCGCCTACGAGCAGTACTTC.

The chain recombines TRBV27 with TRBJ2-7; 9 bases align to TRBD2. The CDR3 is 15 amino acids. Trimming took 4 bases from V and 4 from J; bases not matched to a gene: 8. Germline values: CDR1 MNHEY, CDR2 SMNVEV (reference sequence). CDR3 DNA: TGTGCCAGCAGTTCCCGGACTAGCGATCCGTACGAGCAGTACTTC. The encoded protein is CASSSRTSDPYEQYF.

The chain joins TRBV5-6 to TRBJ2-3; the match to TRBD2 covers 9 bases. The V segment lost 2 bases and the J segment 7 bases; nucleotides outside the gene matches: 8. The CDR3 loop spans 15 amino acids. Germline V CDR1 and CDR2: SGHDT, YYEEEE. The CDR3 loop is CASSFAGGPRYTQYF. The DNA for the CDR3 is TGTGCCAGCAGCTTCGCGGGAGGGCCTCGTTATACGCAGTATTTT.

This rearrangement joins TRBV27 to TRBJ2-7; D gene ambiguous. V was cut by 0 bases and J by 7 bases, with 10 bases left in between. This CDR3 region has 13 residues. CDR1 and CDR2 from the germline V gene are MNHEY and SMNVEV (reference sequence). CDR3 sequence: CASSLSVKQEQYF. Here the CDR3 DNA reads TGTGCCAGCAGTTTATCGGTAAAGCAGGAGCAGTACTTC.

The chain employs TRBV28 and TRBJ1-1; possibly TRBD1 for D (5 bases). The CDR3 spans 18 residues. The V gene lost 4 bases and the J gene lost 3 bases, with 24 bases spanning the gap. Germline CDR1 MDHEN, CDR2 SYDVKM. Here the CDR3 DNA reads TGTGCCAGCAGTTCTTCCCACTTCCCGGGACGGAGTGACACTGAAGCTTTCTTT. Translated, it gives CASSSSHFPGRSDTEAFF.

The CDR3 nucleotides are TGCGCCAGCAGCTTTCCCCCAGGGACTAGCGGACCCTACGAGCAGTACTTC. Translating gives CASSFPPGTSGPYEQYF. The V and J genes are TRBV5-1 and TRBJ2-7, with TRBD2 matching 11 bases. Trimming removed 2 bases from V and 2 bases from J; junction bases left unmatched: 9. Looked up from germline, CDR1 is SGHRS and CDR2 is YFSETQ. This CDR3 has 17 residues.

CDR3 residues: CASSSTRQGVGYGYTF. As DNA, the CDR3 is TGTGCCAGCAGCTCGACCCGACAGGGAGTTGGCTATGGCTACACCTTC. The chain recombines TRBV5-5 with TRBJ1-2; 7 bases align to TRBD1. The CDR3 covers 16 residues. Per the germline V gene, CDR1 is SGHKS and CDR2 is YYEKEE (reference sequence). Trimming took 3 bases from V and 4 from J; bases not matched to a gene: 12. Full variable domain (remainder filled in from reference TRBV5-5 and TRBJ1-2): DAGVTQSPTHLIKTRGQQVTLRCSPISGHKSVSWYQQVLGQGPQFIFQYYEKEERGRGNFPDRFSARQFPNYSSELNVNALLLGDSALYLCASSSTRQGVGYGYTFGSGTRLTVV.

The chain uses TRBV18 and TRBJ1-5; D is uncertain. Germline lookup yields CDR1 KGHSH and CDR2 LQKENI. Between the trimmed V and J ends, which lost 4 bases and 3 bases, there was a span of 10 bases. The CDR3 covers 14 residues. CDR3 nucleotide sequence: TGTGCCAGCTCACGCTCCGGTCACAATCAGCCCCAGCATTTT. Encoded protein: CASSRSGHNQPQHF. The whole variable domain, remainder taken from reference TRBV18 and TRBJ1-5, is NAGVMQNPRHLVRRRGQEARLRCSPMKGHSHVYWYRQLPEEGLKFMVYLQKENIIDESGMPKERFSAEFPKEGPSILRIQQVVRGDSAAYFCASSRSGHNQPQHFGDGTRLSIL.

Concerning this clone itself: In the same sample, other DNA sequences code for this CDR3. The CDR3: CASSFQGHSYNEQFF. The CDR3 DNA reads TGTGCCAGCAGCTTTCAGGGCCACTCCTACAATGAGCAGTTCTTC. The genes are TRBV7-2 and TRBJ2-1; D possibly corresponds to TRBD1 (5 bases). V was cut by 3 bases and J by 0 bases, with 9 bases left in between. Germline CDR1 and CDR2: SGHTA and FQGNSA. This CDR3 region has 15 residues.

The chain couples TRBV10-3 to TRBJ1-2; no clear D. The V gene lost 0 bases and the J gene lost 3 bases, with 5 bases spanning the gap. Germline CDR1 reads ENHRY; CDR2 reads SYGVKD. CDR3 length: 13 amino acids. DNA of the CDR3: TGTGCCATCAGTGAGTCGGGCGACTATGGCTACACCTTC. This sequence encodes CAISESGDYGYTF.

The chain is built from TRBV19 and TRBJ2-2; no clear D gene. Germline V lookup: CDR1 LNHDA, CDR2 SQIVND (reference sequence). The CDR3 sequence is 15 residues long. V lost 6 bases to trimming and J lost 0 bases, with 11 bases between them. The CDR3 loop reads CASRGPRANTGELFF. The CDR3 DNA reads TGTGCCAGTAGGGGCCCCCGGGCGAACACCGGGGAGCTGTTTTTT.

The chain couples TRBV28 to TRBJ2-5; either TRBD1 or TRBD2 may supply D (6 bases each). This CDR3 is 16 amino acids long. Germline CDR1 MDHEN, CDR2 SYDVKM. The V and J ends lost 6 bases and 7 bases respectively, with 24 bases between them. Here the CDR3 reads CASSESGALSPGTQYF. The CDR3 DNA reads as TGTGCCAGCAGCGAATCGGGGGCTCTTAGCCCAGGGACCCAGTACTTC.

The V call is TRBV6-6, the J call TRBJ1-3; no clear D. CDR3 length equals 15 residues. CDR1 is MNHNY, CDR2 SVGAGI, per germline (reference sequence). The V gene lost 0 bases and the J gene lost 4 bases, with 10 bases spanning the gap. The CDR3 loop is CASSYSSVSGNTIYF. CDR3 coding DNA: TGTGCCAGCAGTTACTCGAGTGTCTCCGGAAACACCATATATTTT.

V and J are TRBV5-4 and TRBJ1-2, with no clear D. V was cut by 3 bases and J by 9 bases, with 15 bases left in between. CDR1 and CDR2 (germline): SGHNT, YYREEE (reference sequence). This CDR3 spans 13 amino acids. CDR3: CASSYLGRPSYTF. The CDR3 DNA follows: TGTGCCAGCAGCTACTTAGGACGTCCTAGCTACACCTTC.

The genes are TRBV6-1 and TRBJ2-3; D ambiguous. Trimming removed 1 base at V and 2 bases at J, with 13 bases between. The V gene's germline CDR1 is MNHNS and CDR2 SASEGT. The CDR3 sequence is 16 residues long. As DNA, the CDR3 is TGTGCCAGCAGTGAAGAGGGCGGCTTGACCACAGATACGCAGTATTTT. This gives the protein CASSEEGGLTTDTQYF.

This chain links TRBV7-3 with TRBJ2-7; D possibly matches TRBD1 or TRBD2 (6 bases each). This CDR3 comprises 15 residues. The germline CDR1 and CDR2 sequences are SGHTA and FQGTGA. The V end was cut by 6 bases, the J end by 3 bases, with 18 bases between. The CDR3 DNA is TGTGCCAGCAGTCTTGGGGGGCCTTTAGTCTACGAGCAGTACTTC. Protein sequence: CASSLGGPLVYEQYF.

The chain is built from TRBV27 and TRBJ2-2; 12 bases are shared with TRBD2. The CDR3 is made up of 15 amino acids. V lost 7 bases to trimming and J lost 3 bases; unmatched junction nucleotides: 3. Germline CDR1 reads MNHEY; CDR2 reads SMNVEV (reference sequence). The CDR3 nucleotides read TGTGCCAGCACTCGACTAGCGGGAGACACCGGGGAGCTGTTTTTT. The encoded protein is CASTRLAGDTGELFF.

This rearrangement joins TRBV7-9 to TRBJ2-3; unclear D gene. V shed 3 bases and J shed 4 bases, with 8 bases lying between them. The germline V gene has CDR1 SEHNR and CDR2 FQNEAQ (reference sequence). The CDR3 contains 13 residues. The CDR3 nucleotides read TGTGCCAGCAGCTTTCAGGCTTCAGATACGCAGTATTTT. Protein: CASSFQASDTQYF.

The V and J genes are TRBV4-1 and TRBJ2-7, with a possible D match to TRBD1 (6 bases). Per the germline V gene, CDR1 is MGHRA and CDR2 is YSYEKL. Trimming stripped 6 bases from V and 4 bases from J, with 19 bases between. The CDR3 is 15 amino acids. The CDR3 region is CASSPLGTLPYEQYF. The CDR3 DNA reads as TGCGCCAGCAGTCCGTTGGGGACACTTCCATACGAGCAGTACTTC.

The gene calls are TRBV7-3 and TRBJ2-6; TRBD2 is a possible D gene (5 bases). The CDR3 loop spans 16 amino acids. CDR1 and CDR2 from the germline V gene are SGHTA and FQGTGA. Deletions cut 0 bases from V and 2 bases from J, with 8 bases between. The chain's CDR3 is CASSLTGSPGANVLTF. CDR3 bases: TGTGCCAGCAGCTTAACGGGGAGTCCTGGGGCCAACGTCCTGACTTTC.